This T cell receptor beta chain was observed in a study of T-cell reconstitution after alpha-beta-depleted transplantation in children. Preparation of the TCRbeta library used unique molecular identifiers. TCRdb re-called the PCR reads through MiXCR, storing one row per CDR3 protein. The sample consists of about 200,000 distinct CDR3 sequences, about a sixth of them appearing once. The junction had 8 bases not matched to a gene; V was cut back by 2 bases and J by 8 bases. The CDR3 length is 13 residues. Germline CDR1 and CDR2: DFQATT and SNEGSKA (reference sequence). The chain has TRBV20-1 and TRBJ1-1; TRBD1 aligns across 7 bases. The receptor was isolated from a male patient between 2 and 10 years old who had a stem cell transplant for acute lymphoblastic leukemia, so the T cells may come from the graft donor. The specimen comprised PBMCs, mostly from graft donor cells, sampled 360 days after TCRalphabeta/CD19-depleted stem cell transplant. The CDR3 DNA reads TGCAGTGCTAGACATGATAACAGGGGAGAAGCTTTCTTT. Translating it yields CSARHDNRGEAFF.